Listed here are 19 T cell receptor beta chains from one sample, sequenced in a study of control samples from healthy donors and cancer patients. The protocol was immunoSEQ multiplex PCR, while the TCRdb copy is restricted to in-frame clones and leaves out a portion. Of 82,000 or so clones listed, over 90% are singletons. The material sequenced was blood. These receptors originate from a woman in her late teens or twenties in good health.

The gene calls are TRBV4-1 and TRBJ1-5, with no clear D. There are 15 residues in the CDR3. The V and J ends lost 2 bases and 1 base respectively, with 9 bases between them. Germline V gives CDR1 MGHRA, CDR2 YSYEKL. CDR3 in DNA: TGCGCCAGCAGCCAAATCGGCCAAAGCAATCAGCCCCAGCATTTT. Translated, it gives CASSQIGQSNQPQHF.

The rearrangement uses TRBV27 and TRBJ1-4, with a possible D match to TRBD1 (5 bases). This CDR3 is built from 18 residues. V lost 4 bases, J lost 3 bases, and 21 bases lay in between. Germline-derived CDR1 and CDR2 are MNHEY and SMNVEV (reference sequence). CDR3 residues: CASSYNPSGDRPNEKLFF. In nucleotides, the CDR3 is TGTGCCAGCAGTTACAACCCCTCGGGGGACCGACCTAATGAAAAACTGTTTTTT. Based on the CDR3 plus reference TRBV27 and TRBJ1-4, the full variable domain is EAQVTQNPRYLITVTGKKLTVTCSQNMNHEYMSWYRQDPGLGLRQIYYSMNVEVTDKGDVPEGYKVSRKEKRNFPLILESPSPNQTSLYFCASSYNPSGDRPNEKLFFGSGTQLSVL.

The count of this clone is one. V usage is TRBV7-2 and J usage is TRBJ2-7, with TRBD1 matching 10 bases. Germline lookup yields CDR1 SGHTA and CDR2 FQGNSA. The CDR3 spans 13 residues. V was clipped by 4 bases and J by 7 bases; unmatched bases: 4. Here the CDR3 DNA reads TGTGCCAGCAGCTCCCGGACAGGGGGGGAGCAGTACTTC. It is translated as CASSSRTGGEQYF.

V gene TRBV19 combines with J gene TRBJ1-1; 7 bases fit TRBD1. Per the germline V gene, CDR1 is LNHDA and CDR2 is SQIVND (reference sequence). Unmatched junction bases numbered 12, after V lost 5 bases and J lost 3 bases. The CDR3 runs 16 residues. The CDR3 loop is CASSAMTGKGDTEAFF. For the CDR3, the DNA is TGTGCCAGTAGTGCAATGACAGGGAAGGGAGACACTGAAGCTTTCTTT.

This chain joins TRBV7-8 and TRBJ1-4; tentatively, D is TRBD1 (5 bases). Germline V gives CDR1 SGHVS, CDR2 FQNEAQ. The CDR3 is 15 residues long. V was cut by 8 bases and J by 3 bases, with 16 bases left in between. CDR3 residues: CASGRGEVSNEKLFF. The CDR3 DNA is TGTGCCAGCGGGAGAGGGGAGGTATCTAATGAAAAACTGTTTTTT.

The genes are TRBV11-2 and TRBJ1-3, with D possibly matching TRBD1 (5 bases). In germline, CDR1 is SGHAT, CDR2 FQNNGV. This CDR3 region has 18 residues. V lost 5 bases and J lost 0, with 20 bases in between. The CDR3 DNA follows: TGTGCCAGCAGCCACCTGGGGGTAGGCAGAACCTCTGGAAACACCATATATTTT. This translates into CASSHLGVGRTSGNTIYF.

This sequence joins TRBV14 and TRBJ2-1; 9 bases match TRBD1. Germline V gives CDR1 SGHDN, CDR2 FVKESK. The length of the CDR3 is 17 residues. V lost 2 bases to trimming and J lost 8 bases; unmatched junction nucleotides: 13. CDR3 region: CASSQKSIRDRDYEQFF. The DNA for the CDR3 is TGTGCCAGCAGCCAAAAGTCAATACGGGACAGGGACTATGAGCAGTTCTTC. Full variable domain (outside the CDR3, taken from reference TRBV14 and TRBJ2-1): EAGVTQFPSHSVIEKGQTVTLRCDPISGHDNLYWYRRVMGKEIKFLLHFVKESKQDESGMPNNRFLAERTGGTYSTLKVQPAELEDSGVYFCASSQKSIRDRDYEQFFGPGTRLTVL.

The chain carries TRBV18 and TRBJ2-7; TRBD2 agrees at 10 bases. V shed 1 base, J shed 3 bases, and the junction held 3 bases outside the gene matches. Germline V gene sequence: CDR1 KGHSH, CDR2 LQKENI. The length of the CDR3 is 15 residues. DNA for the CDR3: TGTGCCAGCTCACCACAGCGGGGGGGGCTCTACGAGCAGTACTTC. It specifies CASSPQRGGLYEQYF.

V and J are TRBV5-4 and TRBJ1-1; D is ambiguous. Germline lookup yields CDR1 SGHNT and CDR2 YYREEE (reference sequence). CDR3 size: 13 residues. The germline V and J ends were trimmed by 7 bases and 0 bases, with 10 bases remaining between them. CDR3 sequence reads: CASGKQLNTEAFF. In nucleotides, the CDR3 is TGTGCCAGCGGAAAACAGCTGAACACTGAAGCTTTCTTT. Full variable domain (remainder filled in from reference TRBV5-4 and TRBJ1-1): ETGVTQSPTHLIKTRGQQVTLRCSSQSGHNTVSWYQQALGQGPQFIFQYYREEENGRGNFPPRFSGLQFPNYSSELNVNALELDDSALYLCASGKQLNTEAFFGQGTRLTVV.

The rearrangement links TRBV5-6 to TRBJ2-1, with no clear D. The CDR3 covers 16 residues. Germline values: CDR1 SGHDT, CDR2 YYEEEE. V lost 7 bases and J lost 0, with 17 bases in between. CDR3 nucleotide sequence: TGTGCCAGCGTAGCATCCAAAGACCTCTCCTACAATGAGCAGTTCTTC. This codes for CASVASKDLSYNEQFF.

The chain uses TRBV2 and TRBJ1-4; D not resolved. Trimming took off 3 bases at V and 0 bases at J, with 5 bases between the two ends. Germline values: CDR1 SNHLY, CDR2 FYNNEI. The length of the CDR3 is 14 residues. The CDR3 DNA is TGTGCCAGCAGTGATGCAGCAACTAATGAAAAACTGTTTTTT. This translates into CASSDAATNEKLFF.

The V and J genes are TRBV12-3 or TRBV12-4 and TRBJ2-1; TRBD1 matches at 7 bases. This CDR3 spans 13 amino acids. V lost 8 bases to trimming and J lost 7 bases; unmatched junction nucleotides: 8. CDR3 coding DNA: TGTGCCAGCGGCCAGGGGGTCGGGAATGAGCAGTTCTTC. It translates to CASGQGVGNEQFF.

The chain's CDR3 is CAISESYARNGRETQYF. The CDR3 nucleotides read TGTGCCATCAGTGAGTCTTATGCGAGGAACGGCAGGGAGACCCAGTACTTC. The chain joins TRBV10-3 to TRBJ2-5, with D unresolved. This CDR3 has 17 amino acids. V dropped 0 bases and J dropped 5 bases, with 19 bases sitting between them. Germline CDR1 reads ENHRY; CDR2 reads SYGVKD.

This chain links TRBV6-5 with TRBJ1-1, with a possible D match to TRBD1 (5 bases). V dropped 9 bases and J dropped 4 bases, with 18 bases sitting between them. Germline CDR1 reads MNHEY; CDR2 reads SVGAGI. This CDR3 is 14 amino acids long. The CDR3, as DNA: TGTGCCAGTGAATCAGGGTCCCATAGCACTGAAGCTTTCTTT. Its translation is CASESGSHSTEAFF.

CDR3 in DNA: TGCGCCAGCAGCGCCTATGACACAGGGGCCGATGGAAGAAACATTCAGTACTTC. Translated, it gives CASSAYDTGADGRNIQYF. This chain links TRBV5-1 with TRBJ2-4, with 7 bases lining up with TRBD1. The V segment lost 4 bases and the J segment 6 bases; nucleotides outside the gene matches: 19. The CDR3 length is 18 residues. Germline V gene data show CDR1 as SGHRS and CDR2 as YFSETQ.

This chain uses TRBV7-3 with TRBJ2-1; possible D gene TRBD1, 6 bases. The V gene lost 5 bases and the J gene lost 9 bases, with 23 bases spanning the gap. CDR1 and CDR2 (germline): SGHTA, FQGTGA. There are 16 residues in the CDR3. The chain's CDR3 is CASSPRLAQEGGEQFF. The CDR3 region has the DNA TGTGCCAGCAGCCCTCGTCTGGCGCAGGAAGGGGGTGAGCAGTTCTTC.

V gene TRBV13 combines with J gene TRBJ2-1; no reliable D call. V shed 0 bases and J shed 8 bases, with 2 bases lying between them. Germline CDR1 and CDR2: PRHDT and FYEKMQ (reference sequence). CDR3 length: 11 amino acids. In DNA form, the CDR3 reads TGTGCCAGCAGCTTAGGTTATGAGCAGTTCTTC. Protein: CASSLGYEQFF.

The chain is built from TRBV29-1 and TRBJ2-5, with 11 nucleotides matching TRBD2. The CDR3 contains 12 residues. Trimming removed 7 bases from V and 4 bases from J; junction bases left unmatched: 2. Germline V gene data show CDR1 as SQVTM and CDR2 as ANQGSEA. This CDR3 is CSAGLAGETQYF. DNA for the CDR3: TGCAGCGCCGGACTAGCGGGAGAGACCCAGTACTTC. Complete variable domain (other parts from reference TRBV29-1 and TRBJ2-5): SAVISQKPSRDICQRGTSLTIQCQVDSQVTMMFWYRQQPGQSLTLIATANQGSEATYESGFVIDKFPISRPNLTFSTLTVSNMSPEDSSIYLCSAGLAGETQYFGPGTRLLVL.

The chain links TRBV2 to TRBJ2-7; 7 positions match TRBD2. The CDR3 length is 14 residues. CDR1 is SNHLY, CDR2 FYNNEI, per germline. Unmatched junction bases numbered 3, after V lost 4 bases and J lost 0 bases. CDR3 protein: CASSGGGLSYEQYF. CDR3 nucleotides: TGTGCCAGCAGTGGCGGGGGTCTCTCCTACGAGCAGTACTTC.